These 28 T cell receptor beta chains came from one sample sequenced in a study of control samples from healthy donors and cancer patients. The repertoire was sequenced with immunoSEQ multiplex PCR; TCRdb's copy has only in-frame clones and lacks some. The table shows some 160,000 clones, with over 85% occurring only once. Sequencing was performed on blood. The receptors shown here come from a middle-aged woman in good health.

The chain couples TRBV6-5 to TRBJ2-7; 7 positions agree with TRBD1. The CDR3 runs to 15 residues. The V gene's germline CDR1 is MNHEY and CDR2 SVGAGI. V gave up 4 bases and J gave up 3 bases; unmatched junction bases: 9. The CDR3 DNA follows: TGTGCCAGCAGTTTACGACAGGGAAAGTTCTACGAGCAGTACTTC. Amino acid sequence: CASSLRQGKFYEQYF.

This sequence joins TRBV19 and TRBJ2-7, with 7 bases matching TRBD2. J gave up 1 base and V 4 bases, and 13 bases lay outside the gene matches. The CDR3 covers 17 residues. Germline V gene lookup returns CDR1 LNHDA and CDR2 SQIVND (reference sequence). CDR3 coding DNA: TGTGCCAGTAGTAGATCCCTGGGGGGGTATCGGTCCTACGAGCAGTACTTC. Its protein product is CASSRSLGGYRSYEQYF.

As for this clone: The sample contains more than one DNA sequence encoding this CDR3. The chain is built from TRBV9 and TRBJ1-3, with 11 bases aligning to TRBD1. The CDR3 covers 14 residues. The trim removed 2 bases at V and 8 bases at J, leaving 3 bases unmatched. Per germline, CDR1 SGDLS and CDR2 YYNGEE. The CDR3 coding sequence is TGTGCCAGCAGCGTCGGACAGGGGGCCGACACCATATATTTT. This sequence encodes CASSVGQGADTIYF.

V and J are TRBV5-1 and TRBJ2-7; 7 bases align to TRBD1. The germline V gene encodes CDR1 SGHRS and CDR2 YFSETQ. V lost 9 bases to trimming and J lost 2 bases; unmatched junction nucleotides: 11. The CDR3 is made up of 14 amino acids. The CDR3 bases are TGCGCCACCTCGGCGGACAGGCGGACCTACGAGCAGTACTTC. Its protein is CATSADRRTYEQYF.

In the case of this clone: Germline and junction disagree at one end, which may indicate a read error. The chain combines TRBV9 with TRBJ1-1; no definite D call. Per germline, CDR1 SGDLS and CDR2 YYNGEE. CDR3 size: 13 residues. CDR3 loop: CASSVRLNTGAFF. DNA of the CDR3: TGTGCCAGCAGCGTTCGACTCAACACTGGAGCTTTCTTT.

This chain uses TRBV29-1 with TRBJ1-5; 7 bases match TRBD1. J gave up 0 bases and V 5 bases, and 10 bases lay outside the gene matches. The CDR3 is 16 residues long. Germline V CDR1 and CDR2: SQVTM, ANQGSEA. CDR3 nucleotide sequence: TGCAGCGTTTATGACAGGGAGCTCGATAGCAATCAGCCCCAGCATTTT. Its protein is CSVYDRELDSNQPQHF.

CDR3 region: CASSWGQGHGYTF. The CDR3 DNA sequence: TGTGCCAGCAGTTGGGGCCAGGGTCATGGCTACACCTTC. This chain joins TRBV12-3 or TRBV12-4 and TRBJ1-2; D may be TRBD1 (5 bases). The CDR3 is made up of 13 amino acids. V was pared by 4 bases and J by 6 bases, with 12 bases between.

The chain couples TRBV9 to TRBJ2-2; D may correspond to TRBD1 or TRBD2 (5 bases each). This CDR3 is 14 amino acids long. V shed 0 bases and J shed 3 bases, with 6 bases lying between them. Germline CDR1 is SGDLS and CDR2 is YYNGEE. CDR3 loop: CASSVVGDTGELFF. The DNA of the CDR3 is TGTGCCAGCAGCGTAGTGGGGGACACCGGGGAGCTGTTTTTT.

J is TRBJ2-3 and V is TRBV27; 7 positions match TRBD2. Germline V gene data show CDR1 as MNHEY and CDR2 as SMNVEV (reference sequence). V lost 4 bases, J lost 0 bases, and 7 bases stayed unmatched. The CDR3 is 16 residues long. The CDR3 is CASSSLAGVSTDTQYF. CDR3 nucleotides: TGTGCCAGCAGTTCCCTGGCGGGAGTAAGCACAGATACGCAGTATTTT.

The CDR3 region has the DNA TGTGCCACCAGCAGAGAGTACACCTCCTACGAGCAGTACTTC. Its protein is CATSREYTSYEQYF. The chain employs TRBV15 and TRBJ2-7, with D unclear. There are 14 residues in the CDR3. Germline CDR1 is LNHNV and CDR2 is YYDKDF (reference sequence). V was cut by 0 bases and J by 0 bases, with 6 bases left in between.

V and J are TRBV12-3 or TRBV12-4 and TRBJ2-7; no firm D call. CDR3 size: 12 residues. Trimming took 7 bases from V and 1 from J, leaving 8 bases between them. The CDR3 DNA is TGTGCCAGCAAGGGAAGTTCCTACGAGCAGTACTTC. Its translation: CASKGSSYEQYF.

V and J are TRBV29-1 and TRBJ2-7; no clear D. This CDR3 is 12 amino acids long. CDR1 and CDR2 (germline): SQVTM, ANQGSEA. V dropped 5 bases and J dropped 2 bases, with 10 bases sitting between them. The CDR3 DNA sequence: TGCAGCGTTATGGACGGTCCCTACGAGCAGTACTTC. This codes for CSVMDGPYEQYF.

J is TRBJ1-5 and V is TRBV6-4; 9 bases map to TRBD1. V trimming: 3 bases; J trimming: 6 bases; junction bases outside the gene matches: 12. Germline lookup yields CDR1 MRHNA and CDR2 SNTAGT. This CDR3 comprises 17 residues. CDR3 DNA sequence: TGTGCCAGCAGTGATGTAAGAGGACAGGGGATGTGTCAGCCCCAGCATTTT. It specifies CASSDVRGQGMCQPQHF.

V gene TRBV19 combines with J gene TRBJ1-2; D gene uncertain. This CDR3 has 15 amino acids. Germline V gene data show CDR1 as LNHDA and CDR2 as SQIVND (reference sequence). V was pared by 5 bases and J by 4 bases, with 17 bases between. CDR3 amino acids: CASSYYSGNGYGYTF. The CDR3, as DNA: TGTGCCAGTAGTTACTATTCGGGGAACGGCTATGGCTACACCTTC.

The V call is TRBV2, the J call TRBJ1-2, with 8 nucleotides matching TRBD1. The trim removed 2 bases at V and 2 bases at J, leaving 7 bases unmatched. The germline V gene has CDR1 SNHLY and CDR2 FYNNEI. The CDR3 runs to 16 residues. This chain's CDR3 is CASSEFRQGANYGYTF. The CDR3 bases are TGTGCCAGCAGTGAATTCCGGCAGGGGGCGAACTATGGCTACACCTTC.

This chain links TRBV29-1 with TRBJ1-5; D unclear. Germline assignment: CDR1 SQVTM and CDR2 ANQGSEA. The ends were cut back, 4 bases at V and 2 bases at J, with 6 bases in the middle. This CDR3 has 12 residues. The CDR3 DNA reads TGCAGCGTTGGGGAGGGCAATCAGCCCCAGCATTTT. It translates to CSVGEGNQPQHF.

The chain links TRBV19 to TRBJ2-6; 8 bases are a match to TRBD2. The CDR3 contains 17 residues. The germline gives CDR1 LNHDA, CDR2 SQIVND (reference sequence). The J segment lost 1 base and the V segment lost 5 bases, leaving 7 bases of the junction unmatched. CDR3 residues: CASSFSGGPSGANVLTF. The DNA of the CDR3 is TGTGCCAGTAGTTTCTCGGGAGGGCCTTCTGGGGCCAACGTCCTGACTTTC. Full variable domain (remainder filled in from reference TRBV19 and TRBJ2-6): DGGITQSPKYLFRKEGQNVTLSCEQNLNHDAMYWYRQDPGQGLRLIYYSQIVNDFQKGDIAEGYSVSREKKESFPLTVTSAQKNPTAFYLCASSFSGGPSGANVLTFGAGSRLTVL.

The rearrangement links TRBV7-2 to TRBJ2-2, with TRBD2 matching 9 bases. Germline V gives CDR1 SGHTA, CDR2 FQGNSA. Germline trimming cut 3 bases from V and 6 bases from J; bases unmatched to any gene: 11. The CDR3 loop spans 17 amino acids. CDR3 DNA sequence: TGTGCCAGCAGCTTTAAAATCGGCGGGGGGGCCCCCGGGGAGCTGTTTTTT. It translates to CASSFKIGGGAPGELFF.

This CDR3 reads CASSLSISSYEQYF. In DNA, the CDR3 is TGTGCCAGCAGCCTAAGTATTTCCTCCTACGAGCAGTACTTC. The J gene is TRBJ2-7, the V gene TRBV5-6; D call uncertain. V was trimmed by 4 bases and J by 0 bases, leaving 11 bases between them. Germline CDR1 is SGHDT and CDR2 is YYEEEE. The CDR3 has 14 amino acids.

V gene TRBV24-1 combines with J gene TRBJ2-1; D might be TRBD1 (5 bases). The CDR3 extends over 15 amino acids. Germline loops: CDR1 KGHDR, CDR2 SFDVKD. Deletions cut 3 bases from V and 2 bases from J, with 10 bases between. The CDR3: CATSDPRQTYNEQFF. CDR3 DNA sequence: TGTGCCACCAGTGATCCCAGACAGACCTACAATGAGCAGTTCTTC.

This clone was observed a handful of times. This rearrangement joins TRBV10-3 to TRBJ1-5; TRBD1 aligns across 9 bases. This CDR3 region has 15 residues. V shed 10 bases, J shed 2 bases, and the junction held 9 bases outside the gene matches. Germline V CDR1 and CDR2: ENHRY, SYGVKD. The CDR3 is CATAGWDRGNQPQHF. CDR3 coding DNA: TGTGCCACCGCGGGGTGGGACAGGGGCAATCAGCCCCAGCATTTT.

CDR3 DNA: TGTGCCAGCAGACGGTCCGGGACGCTAACCTACGAGCAGTACTTC. This codes for CASRRSGTLTYEQYF. This chain links TRBV5-6 with TRBJ2-7; D possibly uses TRBD1 or TRBD2 (5 bases each). V was shortened by 5 bases and J by 2 bases, with 17 bases between the two germline ends. The CDR3 consists of 15 residues. In germline, CDR1 is SGHDT, CDR2 YYEEEE.

This rearrangement joins TRBV7-9 to TRBJ2-7; 14 nucleotides agree with TRBD2. Per germline, CDR1 SEHNR and CDR2 FQNEAQ (reference sequence). The CDR3 spans 15 residues. V trimming: 6 bases; J trimming: 0 bases; junction bases outside the gene matches: 1. CDR3 loop: CASRGTSGSSYEQYF. CDR3 sequence (DNA): TGTGCCAGCAGGGGGACTAGCGGGAGCTCCTACGAGCAGTACTTC.

The chain links TRBV2 to TRBJ2-2; D may match TRBD1 or TRBD2 (7 bases each). With 6 bases removed from V and 0 bases from J, the gap between germline ends came to 11 bases. There are 15 residues in the CDR3. The V gene's germline CDR1 is SNHLY and CDR2 FYNNEI. For the CDR3, the DNA is TGTGCCAGCAGGGGAGGGACAGCGAACACCGGGGAGCTGTTTTTT. This gives the protein CASRGGTANTGELFF.

V gene TRBV7-9 combines with J gene TRBJ1-1; 11 bases match TRBD1. V was pared by 4 bases and J by 5 bases, with 6 bases of the junction left unmatched. The CDR3 totals 15 residues. Germline V gene lookup returns CDR1 SEHNR and CDR2 FQNEAQ (reference sequence). For the CDR3, the DNA is TGTGCCAGCAGCTCTTTAGGGACAGGGGGGACTGAAGCTTTCTTT. Its protein product is CASSSLGTGGTEAFF.

This chain connects TRBV7-2 to TRBJ2-1; D not resolved. Germline V CDR1 and CDR2: SGHTA, FQGNSA. The CDR3 has 15 amino acids. Trimming took off 2 bases at V and 7 bases at J, with 15 bases between the two ends. The CDR3: CASSLSTATRNEQFF. For the CDR3, the DNA is TGTGCCAGCAGCTTATCCACCGCGACAAGGAATGAGCAGTTCTTC.

On this clone itself: The sample contains more than one DNA sequence encoding this CDR3. This chain joins TRBV11-3 and TRBJ2-2; D is ambiguous. The CDR3 sequence is 12 residues long. The V end was cut by 5 bases, the J end by 1 base, with 2 bases between. Germline V gives CDR1 SGHNT, CDR2 YENEEA. CDR3 sequence reads: CASSGNTGELFF. The CDR3 region has the DNA TGTGCCAGCAGCGGGAACACCGGGGAGCTGTTTTTT.

J is TRBJ2-2 and V is TRBV7-2; perhaps TRBD1 as D (6 bases). CDR3 size: 15 residues. Germline V gene sequence: CDR1 SGHTA, CDR2 FQGNSA. Trimming took 5 bases from V and 0 from J, leaving 10 bases between them. The CDR3 loop is CASSLDRTNTGELFF. The CDR3 region has the DNA TGTGCCAGCAGCCTAGACAGGACGAACACCGGGGAGCTGTTTTTT.